What follows describes a single T cell receptor beta chain. Using immunoSEQ multiplex PCR, the repertoire was profiled, and TCRdb retains in-frame clones only, with some absent. The data show 140,000 to 150,000 clones, around 80% seen once. The entry originates in a study of blood T cell repertoires in COVID-19. Overall study context: Acute-phase and convalescent COVID-19 samples originated in the United States, Italy and Spain.

Sequenced sample: PBMCs or T cells enriched from blood (not recorded which). The receptor was derived from a woman between 45 and 65 years old who had recovered from COVID-19.

Here the CDR3 reads CASSEYRTGTEAFF. The CDR3 nucleotides read TGCGCCAGCAGTGAGTACCGGACAGGAACTGAAGCTTTCTTT. The chain has TRBV10-1 and TRBJ1-1; 7 nucleotides align to TRBD1. The CDR3 runs 14 residues. The V gene's germline CDR1 is WNHNN and CDR2 SYGVQD (reference sequence). Trimming took 1 base from V and 5 from J; bases not matched to a gene: 4.